This T cell receptor beta chain was observed in a study of blood T cell repertoires in COVID-19. About the research overall: COVID-19 samples, acute and convalescent, were from the United States, Italy and Spain. The analysed material was cDNA or gDNA that came from T cells, B-cell-depleted T cells, or PBMCs.

Trimming shortened V by 1 base and J by 4 bases, and 16 bases separated the two germline ends. The CDR3 consists of 16 residues. Germline V gene lookup returns CDR1 LNHDA and CDR2 SQIVND (reference sequence). Using immunoSEQ multiplex PCR, the repertoire was profiled, and TCRdb retains in-frame clones only, with some absent. The data contain over 150,000 clones, around 85% of them seen just once; the ten biggest clones take up approximately 6.9%. Recruited during active infection, patients (from Seattle) were subsequently followed longitudinally. Source material: peripheral blood. This sequence originates from an elderly man with COVID-19, enrolled during active disease. V gene TRBV19 combines with J gene TRBJ1-1; tentatively, D is TRBD1 (6 bases). CDR3 coding DNA: TGTGCCAGTAGTATAGCCTCTCGGGGGGGGGCCACTGAAGCTTTCTTT. This encodes CASSIASRGGATEAFF.